These 25 T cell receptor beta chains were sequenced from one sample in a study of CD8 T cells in ankylosing spondylitis. Each CDR3 protein is one row after TCRdb ran MiXCR on the 5' RACE reads. The table records some 140,000 distinct CDR3 sequences, 11% of them present only once. Sample: blood, either unsorted or a sorted T cell fraction (not recorded which). The receptors were sampled from a female donor with ankylosing spondylitis or in good health (not recorded which).

Comments on this clonotype: Sequence at one end of the junction differs from germline and may be a read error. V usage is TRBV7-2 and J usage is TRBJ1-1; D unclear. CDR1 and CDR2 (germline): SGHTA, FQGNSA. The CDR3 consists of 13 residues. CDR3 residues: CAGSLAISTEAFF. The CDR3 DNA is TGTGCCGGCAGCTTAGCTATAAGCACTGAAGCTTTCTTT.

This clonotype has ten or more counts. V usage is TRBV2 and J usage is TRBJ2-2; D not resolved. The V end lost 7 bases, the J end lost 6 bases, and 15 bases lay between the germline ends. The length of the CDR3 is 14 residues. Germline CDR1 and CDR2: SNHLY and FYNNEI. The CDR3 protein is CASTPGLPAGELFF. The DNA for the CDR3 is TGTGCCAGCACCCCGGGTTTACCAGCCGGGGAGCTGTTTTTT.

This clonotype has a count of ten or more. As DNA, the CDR3 is TGTGCCAGCAGCCGGTTGGGGGGAGCTGAAGCTTTCTTT. Its translation is CASSRLGGAEAFF. This chain links TRBV14 with TRBJ1-1; possibly TRBD1 for D (5 bases). Trimming took off 4 bases at V and 6 bases at J, with 12 bases between the two ends. Germline V lookup: CDR1 SGHDN, CDR2 FVKESK. The CDR3 runs 13 residues.

At least ten counts were recorded for this clonotype. J is TRBJ1-4 and V is TRBV5-1, with 9 nucleotides matching TRBD1. Trimming cost V 4 bases and J 4 bases; bases outside gene matches: 2. The germline V gene has CDR1 SGHRS and CDR2 YFSETQ. The CDR3 runs 14 residues. CDR3 coding DNA: TGCGCCAGCAGCCCGGGACAGGGTAATGAAAAACTGTTTTTT. Translated: CASSPGQGNEKLFF.

The rearrangement joins TRBV25-1 to TRBJ2-1, with TRBD2 matching over 10 bases. Unmatched junction bases numbered 8, after V lost 6 bases and J lost 9 bases. This CDR3 contains 14 residues. The germline gives CDR1 MGHDK, CDR2 SYGVNS. DNA for the CDR3: TGTGCCAGCAGGTCTAGCGGGAGAGGGATTGAGCAGTTCTTC. Residues: CASRSSGRGIEQFF.

This clonotype occurred a few times. The chain has TRBV5-1 and TRBJ1-2; D perhaps matches TRBD1 (6 bases). The V and J ends lost 4 bases and 3 bases respectively, with 22 bases between them. Germline CDR1 and CDR2: SGHRS and YFSETQ. The CDR3 extends over 17 amino acids. The CDR3 here is CASSPEGQLRRDYGYTF. The CDR3 nucleotides are TGCGCCAGCAGCCCGGAGGGACAACTAAGAAGGGACTATGGCTACACCTTC.

This clonotype showed up just a few times. CDR3 DNA: TGCAGTGCTAGGGTCCAGATTAATTCACCCCTCCACTTT. Its protein is CSARVQINSPLHF. The chain uses TRBV20-1 and TRBJ1-6; no definite D call. Germline V CDR1 and CDR2: DFQATT, SNEGSKA (reference sequence). V lost 3 bases and J lost 6, with 9 bases in between. The CDR3 is 13 residues long.

This clonotype was found a few times. The chain combines TRBV30 with TRBJ2-1; no firm D call. This CDR3 is built from 15 residues. V was pared by 5 bases and J by 0 bases, with 14 bases between. Germline CDR1 GTSNPN, CDR2 SVGIG (reference sequence). The CDR3 DNA follows: TGTGCCTGGGTACCCGTAAGGAACTCCTACAATGAGCAGTTCTTC. Protein sequence: CAWVPVRNSYNEQFF. Based on the CDR3 plus reference TRBV30 and TRBJ2-1, the full variable domain is SQTIHQWPATLVQPVGSPLSLECTVEGTSNPNLYWYRQAAGRGLQLLFYSVGIGQISSEVPQNLSASRPQDRQFILSSKKLLLSDSGFYLCAWVPVRNSYNEQFFGPGTRLTVL.

This clonotype showed up many times. The genes are TRBV4-1 and TRBJ2-3; D may be TRBD1 (7 bases). Trimming pared 0 bases from V and 4 bases from J, leaving 11 bases between. The CDR3 loop spans 15 amino acids. CDR1 is MGHRA, CDR2 YSYEKL, per germline. CDR3 DNA: TGCGCCAGCAGCCAAGATGGAGGGGGCCCAGATACGCAGTATTTT. Its protein product is CASSQDGGGPDTQYF.

This clonotype was counted many times. The CDR3 region has the DNA TGTGCCAGCAGCCGGGACAGAGCGAACACCGGGGAGCTGTTTTTT. Protein: CASSRDRANTGELFF. The chain joins TRBV14 to TRBJ2-2; 7 bases are shared with TRBD1. V lost 4 bases and J lost 0; bases outside the gene matches: 2. Germline V lookup: CDR1 SGHDN, CDR2 FVKESK. This CDR3 region has 15 residues.

This clonotype occurred many times. V and J are TRBV7-2 and TRBJ2-3; 11 nucleotides align to TRBD2. The CDR3 loop spans 15 amino acids. V trimming: 5 bases; J trimming: 5 bases; junction bases outside the gene matches: 6. Germline CDR1 is SGHTA and CDR2 is FQGNSA. The CDR3 DNA reads TGTGCCAGCAGCCTGACTAGCGGGGTGAGAGATACGCAGTATTTT. Translation gives CASSLTSGVRDTQYF.

Comments on this clonotype: Just one base apart from a much larger clone, this may be a read error. V usage is TRBV7-9 and J usage is TRBJ1-1; 7 bases are shared with TRBD1. The CDR3 contains 12 residues. V was pared by 7 bases and J by 6 bases, with 5 bases of the junction left unmatched. Germline V gene data show CDR1 as SEHNR and CDR2 as FQNEAQ (reference sequence). CDR3 coding DNA: TGTGCCAGCAACACAGGGGACGCTGAAGCTTTCTTT. It specifies CASNTGDAEAFF.

In this sample, this clonotype turned up many times. The chain combines TRBV9 with TRBJ2-2; possibly TRBD1 or TRBD2 for D (5 bases each). This CDR3 has 15 amino acids. V dropped 2 bases and J dropped 2 bases, with 10 bases sitting between them. Per the germline V gene, CDR1 is SGDLS and CDR2 is YYNGEE. Written as DNA, the CDR3 is TGTGCCAGCAGCGTCGAGGGGCCTAACACCGGGGAGCTGTTTTTT. Translating it yields CASSVEGPNTGELFF.

Ten or more counts support this clonotype. This sequence joins TRBV6-5 and TRBJ2-1; tentatively, D is TRBD1 or TRBD2 (5 bases each). Germline V gives CDR1 MNHEY, CDR2 SVGAGI. Trimming removed 0 bases at V and 2 bases at J, with 14 bases between. This CDR3 is built from 17 residues. This CDR3 reads CASSYSSFREPYNEQFF. The CDR3 DNA sequence: TGTGCCAGCAGTTACTCGTCCTTCAGGGAGCCCTACAATGAGCAGTTCTTC.

This chain connects TRBV5-4 to TRBJ2-1; tentative D call: TRBD1 (5 bases). CDR1 and CDR2 from the germline V gene are SGHNT and YYREEE (reference sequence). The CDR3 loop spans 17 amino acids. The ends were cut back, 2 bases at V and 0 bases at J, with 15 bases in the middle. Here the CDR3 reads CASSFGAQRSSYNEQFF. CDR3 sequence (DNA): TGTGCCAGCAGCTTTGGGGCGCAACGGAGCTCCTACAATGAGCAGTTCTTC.

This clonotype was found many times. V is TRBV5-1 and J is TRBJ1-1; D is ambiguous. The CDR3 runs 12 residues. Trimming stripped 0 bases from V and 11 bases from J, with 11 bases between. Germline-derived CDR1 and CDR2 are SGHRS and YFSETQ. The CDR3 loop is CASSLDRQGAFF. Written as DNA, the CDR3 is TGCGCCAGCAGCTTGGATCGGCAAGGGGCTTTCTTT.

This clonotype was seen at least ten times. The rearrangement uses TRBV5-5 and TRBJ2-2; TRBD2 matches at 7 bases. V lost 6 bases, J lost 4 bases, and 9 bases stayed unmatched. Germline CDR1 and CDR2: SGHKS and YYEKEE (reference sequence). This CDR3 has 15 residues. As DNA, the CDR3 is TGTGCCAGCAACCCTAGGGAGGGATTCACCGGGGAGCTGTTTTTT. It is translated as CASNPREGFTGELFF.

This clonotype has at least ten counts. This sequence joins TRBV11-2 and TRBJ2-3; TRBD2 aligns across 10 bases. The CDR3 has 17 amino acids. After removal of 2 bases from V and 5 bases from J, the junction contained 10 bases not matched to a gene. Germline V gives CDR1 SGHAT, CDR2 FQNNGV. DNA of the CDR3: TGTGCCAGCAGCTTATCGAAGAGCGGGGGGGACATAGATACGCAGTATTTT. Encoded protein: CASSLSKSGGDIDTQYF.

The rearrangement joins TRBV3-1 to TRBJ2-1, with TRBD1 matching over 7 bases. CDR1 and CDR2 from the germline V gene are LGHDT and YNNKEL (reference sequence). Trimming took 0 bases from V and 12 from J; bases not matched to a gene: 5. CDR3 length: 13 amino acids. CDR3 sequence: CASSQDRDRAQFF. CDR3 in DNA: TGTGCCAGCAGCCAAGATAGGGACAGAGCGCAGTTCTTC.

In this sample, this clonotype turned up many times. The rearrangement joins TRBV14 to TRBJ1-6, with D hard to call. CDR3 length: 16 amino acids. V dropped 0 bases and J dropped 10 bases, with 16 bases sitting between them. From germline, CDR1 is SGHDN and CDR2 FVKESK. The CDR3: CASSQEPRATGSPLHF. The CDR3 nucleotides are TGTGCCAGCAGCCAAGAACCCCGGGCCACGGGCTCACCCCTCCACTTT.

The V gene is TRBV5-1, the J gene TRBJ2-1, with D possibly matching TRBD2 (5 bases). V lost 4 bases and J 0 bases, leaving 17 bases between the germline ends. This CDR3 is built from 17 residues. Germline-derived CDR1 and CDR2 are SGHRS and YFSETQ. The DNA of the CDR3 is TGCGCCAGCAGCCCCCCGGGCGGGCTGCCCTCCTACAATGAGCAGTTCTTC. Its translation: CASSPPGGLPSYNEQFF.

Points on this clonotype: The junction and the germline gene differ at one end; a read error may be behind it. V is TRBV5-1 and J is TRBJ1-2; D is uncertain. CDR3 length: 13 amino acids. Per the germline V gene, CDR1 is SGHRS and CDR2 is YFSETQ. The CDR3 DNA is TGCGCCAGCAGCTTGGACAGTAACTATGGCTACCCCTTC. Residues: CASSLDSNYGYPF. Complete variable domain (other parts from reference TRBV5-1 and TRBJ1-2): KAGVTQTPRYLIKTRGQQVTLSCSPISGHRSVSWYQQTPGQGLQFLFEYFSETQRNKGNFPGRFSGRQFSNSRSEMNVSTLELGDSALYLCASSLDSNYGYPFGSGTRLTVV.

This clonotype was counted ten times or more. This chain links TRBV20-1 with TRBJ1-2, with TRBD1 matching 7 bases. V lost 2 bases and J lost 5; bases outside the gene matches: 2. The CDR3 has 12 residues. Germline V gene sequence: CDR1 DFQATT, CDR2 SNEGSKA (reference sequence). The CDR3 sequence is CSARRGQYGYTF. CDR3 nucleotides: TGCAGTGCTAGAAGGGGGCAGTATGGCTACACCTTC.

This chain uses TRBV29-1 with TRBJ2-6; 7 nucleotides line up with TRBD1. The CDR3 length is 14 residues. Germline values: CDR1 SQVTM, CDR2 ANQGSEA. The J segment lost 3 bases and the V segment lost 6 bases, leaving 5 bases of the junction unmatched. The CDR3 loop reads CSVTQGSGANVLTF. CDR3 DNA sequence: TGCAGCGTAACACAGGGGAGTGGGGCCAACGTCCTGACTTTC.

As regards this clonotype: It may be a read error: a sequence one base away is much more abundant. This chain uses TRBV10-3 with TRBJ2-1, with D possibly being TRBD1 (6 bases). Germline V gene sequence: CDR1 ENHRY, CDR2 SYGVKD. CDR3 size: 14 residues. CDR3 DNA sequence: TGTACCATCAGTGAAGGGGGATCCGGCGGGGAGCAGTTCTTC. This codes for CTISEGGSGGEQFF.